This entry is about one TCR beta chain. There is no known antigen for this receptor. Base quality data are lacking; no much larger clone is found one base away. This entry belongs to a study of T cell responses to AZD1222 COVID-19 vaccine listed by TCRdb under 2021. Background on the whole study: TCR sequencing was performed for 230 to 250 trial participants, of whom roughly 200 were given two doses of AZD1222 and some 26 were given two doses of MenACWY control vaccine. Trial participants were enrolled into age subgroups of 18-55, 56-69 and 70-plus years, which contained around 150, 29 and 61 TCR-sequenced participants, respectively.

The CDR3 holds 14 amino acids from the cysteine to the phenylalanine. Only CDR3 DNA is held: 42 bases, read in frame from base 1. Sequences SGHDT (CDR1) and YYEEEE (CDR2) are obtained from the germline V gene. Unmatched junction bases come to 5, with V trimmed by 2 bases and J by 6 bases. Study-wide conclusions, independent of this receptor: The 56-69-year group was small, and its depth increase did not reach significance, likely because of low power. The whole spike protein was spanned by vaccine-associated CD4 TCRs, and dominant responses were seen in regions 160-218 and 743-854. A significant rise in spike-specific TCR breadth and depth was observed after two AZD1222 doses relative to day 0 and relative to MenACWY recipients. Conclusions about previously exposed vaccinees were limited because only 5 or 6 AZD1222 recipients were SARS-CoV-2 seropositive at baseline. Participants were mostly white British and included more females than males, and it was suggested by the authors that clonal diversity may have been underestimated. Because no samples from the day 14 peak response were available, repertoires could be characterized only after the peak T cell response. Epitopes outside the regions mutated in the B.1.351 and B.1.1.7 variants were reportedly recognized by nearly half of the unique spike-specific TCRs.

The time point label, read with the paper, signifies: about 28 days (+/-7) after the second vaccine dose. AZD1222 recipients with second doses at about 4 weeks or about 12 weeks were pooled, because spike-specific TCR depth and breadth did not differ between schedules. Samples from vaccinated people were obtained from the UK trials COV001 and COV002, which included a single-blind randomized controlled phase 2/3 trial of AZD1222 (ChAdOx1 nCoV-19) in healthy adults. For TCRbeta chain sequencing, PBMC samples were collected from trial participants at day 0 and at day 28 after the second dose. The CDR3 regions of human TCRbeta chains were subjected to immunosequencing. In the authors' own workflow: TCRs in the repertoires were compared against a reference library of SARS-CoV-2-specific TCRs that had been generated with the MIRA antigen-specificity platform. Breadth was defined as the fraction of unique TCRs that were SARS-CoV-2-associated, and depth was defined as the fraction of total T cells that were SARS-CoV-2-associated. Each spike-specific TCR was assigned to its reactive spike region and to a CD4 or CD8 class using the MIRA data. Log10-transformed breadth and depth values were compared by one-way ANOVA with Sidak's multiple comparisons tests. TCRdb mirrors the immuneACCESS table, restricted to in-frame sequences. Some clones are absent from its copies; in checked studies, under half trace to an unresolved V gene, and the reason for the others is unknown. That table furnishes V, J and clone size, whereas the DNA furnished D and trimming. The table for this sample lists tens of thousands of clones; around 80% of them were counted only once. About 51% of the sample lies in the top ten.

The specimen was peripheral blood, collected 28 days after the second AZD1222 dose. The chain links TRBV5-6 with TRBJ1-2; TRBD1 aligns with 9 central bases. This sequence was found in an adult who received the AZD1222 COVID-19 vaccine. The DNA is as follows: TGTGCCAGCAGCTTTGTACAGGGGGCACATGGCTACACCTTC. It codes for CASSFVQGAHGYTF.